This T cell receptor beta chain was profiled in a study of blood T cell repertoires in COVID-19. At the level of the study: Researchers got acute and convalescent COVID-19 samples from the United States, Italy and Spain. Nucleic acid was either cDNA or gDNA, and it came from T cells, B-cell-depleted T cells, or PBMCs.

Using immunoSEQ multiplex PCR, the repertoire was profiled, and TCRdb retains in-frame clones only, with some absent. The data hold more than 150,000 clones, with roughly 84% observed a single time. The germline V gene has CDR1 SGHRS and CDR2 YFSETQ. This CDR3 is 19 amino acids long. V was trimmed by 1 base and J by 0 bases, leaving 17 bases between them. The sequencing input was peripheral blood. The J gene is TRBJ2-6, the V gene TRBV5-1, with D possibly TRBD2 on 5 matching bases. The receptor comes from a woman aged 45-65 years with acute or convalescent COVID-19. Here the CDR3 DNA reads TGCGCCAGCAGCTTGCGTTGGGAGAACATCCACTCTGGGGCCAACGTCCTGACTTTC. Amino acid sequence: CASSLRWENIHSGANVLTF.